Reported below is one T cell receptor beta chain. This may be a read error: a much more frequent sequence differs by one nucleotide. CDR1 is SGHDN, CDR2 FVKESK, per germline. The CDR3 spans 12 residues. Through Arm-PCR of CDR3 regions and iRepertoire HTBI primers, TCR beta libraries were built. TCRdb passed the multiplex PCR reads through MiXCR, listing each CDR3 protein once. The table lists some 250,000 distinct CDR3 sequences, under 20% of them singletons, with approximately 15% in the top ten. The time point here: newly diagnosed GD, antithyroid drugs for less than 3 months. With RNA extracted from PBMCs as input, the TCR library was made. These data are taken from a study of regulatory T cells in long-lasting Graves disease. These data also featured in a second study, about T cells in Graves' hyperthyroidism and ophthalmopathy.

This sequence joins TRBV14 and TRBJ1-1, with D hard to call. This specimen consisted of peripheral blood mononuclear cells (PBMCs), obtained at new diagnosis, from a patient treated with antithyroid drugs. The source of this sequence is a woman aged 25 to 45 with Graves disease. The CDR3 sequence is CAGSQDLGEAFF. CDR3 in DNA: TGTGCCGGCAGCCAAGATCTTGGTGAAGCTTTCTTT.